These 5 T cell receptor beta chains share one sample of origin, sequenced in a study of CD8+CD57+ T cells in acquired aplastic anemia. Whoever was chosen for sequencing had shown CD8+CD57+ cell expansion by flow cytometry. The template used for profiling TCR beta VDJ and CDR3 was genomic DNA. TCRdb called the reads again in MiXCR, with one record for every CDR3 protein. The sample holds under 200,000 distinct CDR3 sequences, 48% seen once. Sequencing was carried out using sorted CD4+, CD8+, or CD8+CD57+ T cells (not recorded which) from PBMCs. These TCRs come from a human donor with aplastic anemia.

This chain links TRBV30 with TRBJ1-4; D unresolved. V gave up 3 bases and J gave up 3 bases, with 8 bases separating them. Looked up from germline, CDR1 is GTSNPN and CDR2 is SVGIG (reference sequence). This CDR3 spans 13 amino acids. The CDR3 is CAWSGSSNEKLFF. The DNA of the CDR3 is TGTGCCTGGAGCGGTTCCTCTAATGAAAAACTGTTTTTT.

This clonotype was picked up many times. J is TRBJ2-5 and V is TRBV9, with D perhaps TRBD2 (5 bases). The CDR3 has 15 residues. V was clipped by 1 base and J by 4 bases, with 14 bases between them. Per the germline V gene, CDR1 is SGDLS and CDR2 is YYNGEE. The CDR3 nucleotides read TGTGCCAGCAGCGTACGTGGAGGTTTGGCAGAGACCCAGTACTTC. Protein product: CASSVRGGLAETQYF.

The chain carries TRBV2 and TRBJ1-1; tentative D call: TRBD1 (5 bases). The length of the CDR3 is 14 residues. Germline loops: CDR1 SNHLY, CDR2 FYNNEI. The V end was cut by 2 bases, the J end by 10 bases, with 17 bases between. CDR3 bases: TGTGCCAGCAGTGAACAGGGTGTAGGGAATTTAGCTTTCTTT. Translation gives CASSEQGVGNLAFF.

The chain is built from TRBV19 and TRBJ2-7; TRBD2 agrees at 8 bases. The CDR3 sequence is 15 residues long. J lost 5 bases, V lost 5 bases, and 11 bases had no gene match. In germline, CDR1 is LNHDA, CDR2 SQIVND (reference sequence). The CDR3 DNA reads as TGTGCCAGTAGTGTGGCTGGAAGCGGGAGCCACGAGCAGTACTTC. Protein: CASSVAGSGSHEQYF.

In the case of this clonotype: A read error may be the cause here, since a much bigger clone is one base away. The rearrangement joins TRBV4-2 to TRBJ2-3; tentative D call: TRBD1 (6 bases). Trimming removed 4 bases from V and 2 bases from J, with 16 bases in between. Germline V gene lookup returns CDR1 LGHNA and CDR2 YNFKEQ. CDR3 length: 16 residues. Here the CDR3 DNA reads TGTGCCAGCAGCCGAGAACAGAGGGGGTCCACAGATACGCAGTATTTT. As protein: CASSREQRGSTDTQYF.